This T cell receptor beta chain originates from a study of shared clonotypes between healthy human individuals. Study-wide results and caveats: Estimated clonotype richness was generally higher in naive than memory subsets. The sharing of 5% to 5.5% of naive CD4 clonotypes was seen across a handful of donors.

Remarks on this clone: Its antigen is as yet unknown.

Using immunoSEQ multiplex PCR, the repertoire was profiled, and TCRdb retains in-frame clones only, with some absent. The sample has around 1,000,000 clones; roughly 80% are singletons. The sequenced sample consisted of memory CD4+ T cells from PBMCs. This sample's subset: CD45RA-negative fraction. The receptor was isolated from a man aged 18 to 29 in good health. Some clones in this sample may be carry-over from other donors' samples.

The CDR3 here is CASSPRPGSGNTGELFF. CDR3 coding DNA: TGTGCCAGCTCACCACGGCCGGGGAGCGGGAACACCGGGGAGCTGTTTTTT. The chain recombines TRBV18 with TRBJ2-2; TRBD2 is a possible D gene (5 bases). From germline, CDR1 is KGHSH and CDR2 LQKENI. The CDR3 is 17 residues long. The V end was cut by 1 base, the J end by 1 base, with 13 bases between.